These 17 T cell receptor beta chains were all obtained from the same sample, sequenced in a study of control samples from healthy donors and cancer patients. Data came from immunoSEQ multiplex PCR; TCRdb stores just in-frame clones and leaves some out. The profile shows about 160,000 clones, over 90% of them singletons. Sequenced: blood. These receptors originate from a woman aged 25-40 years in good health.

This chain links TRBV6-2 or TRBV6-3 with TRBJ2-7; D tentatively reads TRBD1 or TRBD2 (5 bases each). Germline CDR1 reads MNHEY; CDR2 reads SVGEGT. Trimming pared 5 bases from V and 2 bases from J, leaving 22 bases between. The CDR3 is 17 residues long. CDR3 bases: TGTGCCAGCAGTACGGGACCCTTAAAGATCACTACCTACGAGCAGTACTTC. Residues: CASSTGPLKITTYEQYF.

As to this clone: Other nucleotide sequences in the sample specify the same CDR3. In DNA form, the CDR3 reads TGTGCCAGCAGTTACGGCAGGAACACTGAAGCTTTCTTT. Its translation: CASSYGRNTEAFF. The V call is TRBV6-5, the J call TRBJ1-1; no definite D call. This CDR3 has 13 residues. Germline V gene lookup returns CDR1 MNHEY and CDR2 SVGAGI. With 2 bases removed from V and 1 base from J, the gap between germline ends came to 5 bases.

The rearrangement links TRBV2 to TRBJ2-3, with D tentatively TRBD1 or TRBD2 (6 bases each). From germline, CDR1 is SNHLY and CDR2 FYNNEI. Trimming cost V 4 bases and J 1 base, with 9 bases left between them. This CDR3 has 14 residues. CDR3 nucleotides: TGTGCCAGCAGTGGTCGGGGGCGCACAGATACGCAGTATTTT. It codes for CASSGRGRTDTQYF.

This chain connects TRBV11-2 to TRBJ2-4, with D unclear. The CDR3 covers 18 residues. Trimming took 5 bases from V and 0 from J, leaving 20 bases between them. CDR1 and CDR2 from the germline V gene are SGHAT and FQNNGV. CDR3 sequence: CASSTPGPAAKAKNIQYF. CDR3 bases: TGTGCCAGCAGCACCCCCGGGCCAGCTGCTAAAGCCAAAAACATTCAGTACTTC.

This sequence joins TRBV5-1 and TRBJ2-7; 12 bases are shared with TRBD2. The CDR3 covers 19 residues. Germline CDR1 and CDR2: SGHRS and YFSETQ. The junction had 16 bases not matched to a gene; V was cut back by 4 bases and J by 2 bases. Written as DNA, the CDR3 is TGCGCCAGCAGCCGCATAGACTTTCGGCCTAGCGGGAGGGCCTACGAGCAGTACTTC. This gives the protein CASSRIDFRPSGRAYEQYF.

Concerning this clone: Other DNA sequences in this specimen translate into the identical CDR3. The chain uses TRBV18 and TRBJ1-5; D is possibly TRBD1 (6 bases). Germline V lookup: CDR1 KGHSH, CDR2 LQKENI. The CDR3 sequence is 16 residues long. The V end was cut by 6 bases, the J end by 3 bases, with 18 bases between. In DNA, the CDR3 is TGTGCCAGCTCTCTTGACAGGCGGAGACTCAATCAGCCCCAGCATTTT. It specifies CASSLDRRRLNQPQHF.

This chain's CDR3 is CASSFATWEQYF. The CDR3 coding sequence is TGTGCCAGCAGCTTCGCAACCTGGGAGCAGTACTTC. This chain connects TRBV7-2 to TRBJ2-7; no clear D. The ends were cut back, 3 bases at V and 7 bases at J, with 10 bases in the middle. Germline-derived CDR1 and CDR2 are SGHTA and FQGNSA. This CDR3 has 12 residues.

In nucleotides, the CDR3 is TGCGCCAGCAGCTCGGACAGGGCCTACAATGAGCAGTTCTTC. Translation: CASSSDRAYNEQFF. This chain joins TRBV5-1 and TRBJ2-1, with 8 bases aligning to TRBD1. CDR1 SGHRS and CDR2 YFSETQ come from the germline V gene. The trim removed 3 bases at V and 2 bases at J, leaving 1 base unmatched. The CDR3 extends over 14 amino acids.

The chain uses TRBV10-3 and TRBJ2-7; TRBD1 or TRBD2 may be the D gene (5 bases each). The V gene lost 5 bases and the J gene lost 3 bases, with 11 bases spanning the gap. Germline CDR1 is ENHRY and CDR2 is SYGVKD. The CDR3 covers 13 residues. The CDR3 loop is CAISRDALYEQYF. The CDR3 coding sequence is TGTGCCATCAGTCGGGACGCCCTCTACGAGCAGTACTTC.

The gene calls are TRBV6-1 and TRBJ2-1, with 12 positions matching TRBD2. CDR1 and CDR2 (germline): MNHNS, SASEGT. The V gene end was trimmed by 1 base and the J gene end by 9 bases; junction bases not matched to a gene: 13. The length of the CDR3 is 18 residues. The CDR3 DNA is TGTGCCAGCAGTGAAGACGCGGGGTCTAGCGGGAGGGCCTTTGAGCAGTTCTTC. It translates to CASSEDAGSSGRAFEQFF.

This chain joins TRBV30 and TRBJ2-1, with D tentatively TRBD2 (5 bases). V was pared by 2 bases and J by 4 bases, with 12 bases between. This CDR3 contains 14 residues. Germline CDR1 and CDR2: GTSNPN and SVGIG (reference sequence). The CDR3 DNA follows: TGTGCCTGGAGTTTTAGCGCGTCATACAATGAGCAGTTCTTC. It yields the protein CAWSFSASYNEQFF.

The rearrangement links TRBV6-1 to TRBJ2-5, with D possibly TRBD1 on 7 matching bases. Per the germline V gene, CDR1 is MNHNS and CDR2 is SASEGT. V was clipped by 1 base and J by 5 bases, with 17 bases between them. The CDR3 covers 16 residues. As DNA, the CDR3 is TGTGCCAGCAGTGAAGAGGAGGGCAGGGGGTCGGAGACCCAGTACTTC. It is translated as CASSEEEGRGSETQYF.

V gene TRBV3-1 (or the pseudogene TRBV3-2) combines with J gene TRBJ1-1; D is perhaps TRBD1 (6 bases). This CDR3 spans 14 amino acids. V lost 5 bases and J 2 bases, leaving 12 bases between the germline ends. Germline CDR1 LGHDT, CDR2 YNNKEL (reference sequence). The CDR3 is CASSGLQGNTEAFF. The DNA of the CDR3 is TGTGCCAGCAGCGGCTTACAGGGAAACACTGAAGCTTTCTTT.

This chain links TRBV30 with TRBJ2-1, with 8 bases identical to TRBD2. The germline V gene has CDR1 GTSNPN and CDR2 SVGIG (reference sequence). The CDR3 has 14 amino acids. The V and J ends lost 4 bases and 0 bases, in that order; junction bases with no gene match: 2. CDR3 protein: CAWKRGSSYNEQFF. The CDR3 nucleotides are TGTGCCTGGAAGCGGGGGAGCTCCTACAATGAGCAGTTCTTC. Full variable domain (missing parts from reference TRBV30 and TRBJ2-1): SQTIHQWPATLVQPVGSPLSLECTVEGTSNPNLYWYRQAAGRGLQLLFYSVGIGQISSEVPQNLSASRPQDRQFILSSKKLLLSDSGFYLCAWKRGSSYNEQFFGPGTRLTVL.

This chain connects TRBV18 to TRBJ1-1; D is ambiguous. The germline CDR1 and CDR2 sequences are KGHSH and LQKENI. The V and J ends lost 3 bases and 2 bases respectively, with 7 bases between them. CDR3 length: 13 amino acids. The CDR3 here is CASSPVFNTEAFF. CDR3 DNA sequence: TGTGCCAGCTCACCTGTATTCAACACTGAAGCTTTCTTT.

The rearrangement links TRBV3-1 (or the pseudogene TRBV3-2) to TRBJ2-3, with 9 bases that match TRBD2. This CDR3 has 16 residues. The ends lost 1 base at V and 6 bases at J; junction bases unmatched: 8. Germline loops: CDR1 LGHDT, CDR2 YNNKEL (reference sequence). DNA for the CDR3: TGTGCCAGCAGCCAAGGGGCGCGGGGGGGCCGGGATACGCAGTATTTT. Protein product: CASSQGARGGRDTQYF.

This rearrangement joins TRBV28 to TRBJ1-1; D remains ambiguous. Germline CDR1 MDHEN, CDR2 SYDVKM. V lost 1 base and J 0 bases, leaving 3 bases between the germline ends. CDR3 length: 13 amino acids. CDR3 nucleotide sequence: TGTGCCAGCAGTTTATCAGTGAACACTGAAGCTTTCTTT. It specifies CASSLSVNTEAFF.